Listed here are 26 T cell receptor beta chains from one sample, sequenced in a study of blood T cells in healthy people across ages. A second PCR, run for roughly 7 to 11 cycles, used a sample-barcoded 5' primer plus a J-beta primer mix. A single record per CDR3 protein comes from TCRdb applying MiXCR to the 5' RACE reads. Of about 1.4 million distinct CDR3 sequences detected, around 55% appear once; the ten largest clones hold 5.5% to 8%. The sample consisted of blood. The source of these receptors is a man between 18 and 29 years old in good health.

The chain carries TRBV6-2 or TRBV6-3 and TRBJ1-2; D uncertain. Germline V gene sequence: CDR1 MNHEY, CDR2 SVGEGT. CDR3 size: 12 residues. Trimming shortened V by 11 bases and J by 3 bases, and 13 bases separated the two germline ends. The DNA of the CDR3 is TGTGCCGCGGAGTCGGCCGACTATGGCTACACCTTC. It is translated as CAAESADYGYTF.

This chain connects TRBV5-6 to TRBJ1-1, with D perhaps TRBD1 (6 bases). Germline assignment: CDR1 SGHDT and CDR2 YYEEEE. The CDR3 is 13 residues long. Trimming removed 4 bases from V and 11 bases from J, with 18 bases in between. The CDR3 nucleotides are TGTGCCAGCAGCGCCAGGACAGAACCGGGGGCTTTCTTT. Translating it yields CASSARTEPGAFF.

As to this clonotype: At one end the junction does not follow the germline gene, possibly because of a read error. The V and J genes are TRBV12-3 or TRBV12-4 and TRBJ1-6; the match to TRBD1 covers 8 bases. The CDR3 is 14 amino acids. The CDR3 region has the DNA TGTGCCAGCAGCCCGGACAGGGCGAATTCACCCCCCCACTTT. Its protein is CASSPDRANSPPHF.

The rearrangement uses TRBV3-1 and TRBJ2-1; 12 positions agree with TRBD2. Germline CDR1 LGHDT, CDR2 YNNKEL (reference sequence). The CDR3 has 15 residues. The trim removed 2 bases at V and 10 bases at J, leaving 6 bases unmatched. CDR3 amino acids: CASSQSLAGGREQFF. In nucleotides, the CDR3 is TGTGCCAGCAGCCAAAGTCTAGCGGGAGGGAGGGAGCAGTTCTTC.

A note on this clonotype: The CDR3 does not close with the conserved phenylalanine or tryptophan, likely indicating a read error. The DNA is omitted, as the CDR3 cannot be located on it reliably, and the CDR3 follows TCRdb's listing. The rearrangement joins TRBV28 to TRBJ2-1; the D call in the table, TRBD1, was not verified against the DNA. The germline CDR1 and CDR2 sequences are MDHEN and SYDVKM. With termini counted, the CDR3 has 15 amino acids. CDR3: CASSFRQGINEQFFV.

The chain has TRBV6-6 and TRBJ1-4; D remains unclear. The CDR3 runs 14 residues. Between the trimmed V and J ends, which lost 4 bases and 8 bases, there was a span of 14 bases. Germline V gene data show CDR1 as MNHNY and CDR2 as SVGAGI (reference sequence). In nucleotides, the CDR3 is TGTGCCAGCAGTTTATTAGGGAGAAAGGAAAAACTGTTTTTT. It specifies CASSLLGRKEKLFF.

The rearrangement links TRBV29-1 to TRBJ2-7; no definite D call. The tail of the sequence fits TRBJ2-1 better, so the J call may be wrong. This CDR3 has 15 residues. The germline gives CDR1 SQVTM, CDR2 ANQGSEA. The CDR3 region is CSVDLGTVGSYEQFF. As DNA, the CDR3 is TGCAGCGTTGACCTGGGTACGGTCGGCTCCTACGAGCAGTTCTTC.

This clonotype was observed a handful of times. The V and J genes are TRBV11-1 and TRBJ2-1, with 7 bases aligning to TRBD2. Germline trimming cut 5 bases from V and 1 base from J; bases unmatched to any gene: 5. Per the germline V gene, CDR1 is SGHAT and CDR2 is FQDESV (reference sequence). This CDR3 has 15 amino acids. The CDR3 DNA is TGTGCCAGCAGCACCCGCGGGGGTTCCTACAATGAGCAGTTCTTC. Amino acids: CASSTRGGSYNEQFF. The variable domain in full, with the rest retrieved from reference TRBV11-1 and TRBJ2-1, is EAEVAQSPRYKITEKSQAVAFWCDPISGHATLYWYRQILGQGPELLVQFQDESVVDDSQLPKDRFSAERLKGVDSTLKIQPAELGDSAMYLCASSTRGGSYNEQFFGPGTRLTVL.

The CDR3 nucleotides are TGTGCCACCAGCAGAGGGGCGGAGTCGGATACCTACAATGAGCAGTTCTTC. Residues: CATSRGAESDTYNEQFF. The rearrangement links TRBV15 to TRBJ2-1, with D unclear. The CDR3 is made up of 17 amino acids. Germline CDR1 and CDR2: LNHNV and YYDKDF (reference sequence). Trimming removed 1 base at V and 2 bases at J, with 15 bases between.

This rearrangement joins TRBV7-2 to TRBJ2-1; D is possibly TRBD2 (6 bases). The V gene's germline CDR1 is SGHTA and CDR2 FQGNSA. Trimming removed 2 bases at V and 7 bases at J, with 15 bases between. CDR3 length: 15 amino acids. CDR3: CASSLQAGGRNEQFF. CDR3 nucleotide sequence: TGTGCCAGCAGCTTACAGGCTGGTGGGAGGAATGAGCAGTTCTTC.

The rearrangement links TRBV4-1 to TRBJ2-4; 7 bases map to TRBD2. This CDR3 spans 15 amino acids. Germline assignment: CDR1 MGHRA and CDR2 YSYEKL. V lost 2 bases, J lost 5 bases, and 6 bases stayed unmatched. The CDR3 reads CASSQPMAGENIQYF. In DNA, the CDR3 is TGCGCCAGCAGCCAACCCATGGCGGGAGAAAACATTCAGTACTTC.

With respect to this clonotype: This could be a read error, since a much larger clone is one nucleotide away. This rearrangement joins TRBV20-1 to TRBJ2-7, with TRBD1 matching over 9 bases. V gave up 3 bases and J gave up 3 bases; unmatched junction bases: 3. CDR3 length: 13 residues. In germline, CDR1 is DFQATT, CDR2 SNEGSKA (reference sequence). The DNA of the CDR3 is TGCAGTGCTAGTGGGGACAGGGACTACGAGCAGTACTTC. It codes for CSASGDRDYEQYF.

The chain links TRBV5-6 to TRBJ2-7, with D possibly matching TRBD2 (5 bases). V lost 4 bases, J lost 2 bases, and 16 bases lay in between. The CDR3 consists of 15 residues. Per germline, CDR1 SGHDT and CDR2 YYEEEE. CDR3 in DNA: TGTGCCAGCAGCCTTTGGGGAGATGGGGCCTACGAGCAGTACTTC. Amino acid sequence: CASSLWGDGAYEQYF.

This clonotype showed up just once. The genes are TRBV4-1 and TRBJ2-5; 8 positions agree with TRBD2. There are 16 residues in the CDR3. Germline loops: CDR1 MGHRA, CDR2 YSYEKL. V lost 5 bases to trimming and J lost 7 bases; unmatched junction nucleotides: 15. The CDR3 bases are TGCGCCAGCAGCAACCTTAAGCGGGAGCCCCACGTGACCCAGTACTTC. Its protein product is CASSNLKREPHVTQYF.

The chain employs TRBV12-3 or TRBV12-4 and TRBJ2-4; TRBD2 aligns across 7 bases. The last part of the DNA fits TRBJ2-7 better; the J call may be wrong. This CDR3 is 13 amino acids long. Here the CDR3 reads CASTPAGDYEQYF. CDR3 DNA: TGTGCCAGCACCCCGGCGGGAGACTACGAGCAGTACTTC.

This clonotype was counted between two and nine times. The chain couples TRBV27 to TRBJ2-1; D remains unclear. Trimming removed 1 base at V and 9 bases at J, with 13 bases between. This CDR3 is built from 14 residues. The germline V gene has CDR1 MNHEY and CDR2 SMNVEV (reference sequence). DNA of the CDR3: TGTGCCAGCAGTTTATATTCCAGTGCGGCTGAGCAGTTCTTC. Amino acids: CASSLYSSAAEQFF.

The chain's CDR3 is CSVVLTGDTQYF. The CDR3 DNA reads TGCAGCGTCGTGCTTACGGGGGATACGCAGTATTTT. The rearrangement joins TRBV29-1 to TRBJ2-3; D possibly corresponds to TRBD2 (5 bases). This CDR3 spans 12 amino acids. Trimming cost V 6 bases and J 6 bases, with 13 bases left between them. The germline CDR1 and CDR2 sequences are SQVTM and ANQGSEA.

The rearrangement joins TRBV29-1 to TRBJ2-3; 7 positions agree with TRBD1. This CDR3 spans 13 amino acids. Germline CDR1 reads SQVTM; CDR2 reads ANQGSEA. The V and J ends lost 5 bases and 4 bases, in that order; junction bases with no gene match: 6. CDR3 nucleotide sequence: TGCAGCGTTAGGCGACAGGGCGCAGATACGCAGTATTTT. Protein sequence: CSVRRQGADTQYF.

The CDR3 DNA is TGTGCCAGCAGCGTGGACAGGGGGGTAAGGGAGACCCAGTACTTC. Its translation is CASSVDRGVRETQYF. The rearrangement uses TRBV12-3 or TRBV12-4 and TRBJ2-5, with TRBD1 matching 10 bases. The CDR3 runs to 15 residues. V gave up 6 bases and J gave up 5 bases; unmatched junction bases: 9.

J is TRBJ2-7 and V is TRBV10-3; no definite D call. Germline assignment: CDR1 ENHRY and CDR2 SYGVKD. This CDR3 region has 13 residues. V lost 0 bases to trimming and J lost 6 bases, with 9 bases between them. As DNA, the CDR3 is TGTGCCATCAGTGAGTCGAAGGGTACCGAGCAGTACTTC. Translated: CAISESKGTEQYF.

This chain connects TRBV4-3 to TRBJ1-4; no firm D call. Germline V gives CDR1 LGHNA, CDR2 YSLEER. The CDR3 spans 14 residues. V shed 0 bases and J shed 8 bases, with 10 bases lying between them. Here the CDR3 DNA reads TGCGCCAGCAGCCAAGATGGAAAGGAGGAAAAACTGTTTTTT. Its translation: CASSQDGKEEKLFF.

Comments on this clonotype: The DNA is omitted, as the CDR3 cannot be located on it reliably, and the CDR3 follows TCRdb's listing. The V and J genes are TRBV29-1 and TRBJ1-2; TRBD1 is taken as the D call from the table, unchecked against the DNA. Germline-derived CDR1 and CDR2 are SQVTM and ANQGSEA. The CDR3 extends over 12 residues, inclusive of both ends. This chain's CDR3 is CSVGSGAGGYIF.

The V gene is TRBV29-1, the J gene TRBJ2-2; 9 bases fit TRBD1. CDR1 is SQVTM and CDR2 is ANQGSEA in the germline V gene. Germline trimming cut 2 bases from V and 5 bases from J; bases unmatched to any gene: 9. The CDR3 covers 16 residues. The CDR3 DNA follows: TGCAGCGTTGAAATTGGGACAGGGTCAACGACCGGGGAGCTGTTTTTT. Protein: CSVEIGTGSTTGELFF.

This clonotype came up a few times. The J gene is TRBJ1-2, the V gene TRBV25-1; TRBD1 might be the D (6 bases). The germline V and J ends were trimmed by 0 bases and 4 bases, with 12 bases remaining between them. Germline CDR1 MGHDK, CDR2 SYGVNS. The CDR3 sequence is 15 residues long. This chain's CDR3 is CASSEYTGAGYGYTF. The DNA for the CDR3 is TGTGCCAGCAGTGAATATACGGGGGCGGGCTATGGCTACACCTTC.

A few counts support this clonotype. The chain has TRBV3-1 and TRBJ2-4, with D uncertain. The CDR3 sequence is 15 residues long. V lost 3 bases, J lost 1 base, and 10 bases lay in between. Germline loops: CDR1 LGHDT, CDR2 YNNKEL (reference sequence). The DNA for the CDR3 is TGTGCCAGCAGCCATGCAGCTTTTGCCAAAAACATTCAGTACTTC. Translated, it gives CASSHAAFAKNIQYF.

This chain links TRBV27 with TRBJ2-4; 11 positions agree with TRBD1. The better agreement between TRBJ2-7 and the DNA end casts doubt on the J call. The CDR3 has 15 amino acids. Germline values: CDR1 MNHEY, CDR2 SMNVEV (reference sequence). The CDR3 DNA reads as TGTGCCAGCAGTTTAAAGGGGACAGGGGGTCACGAGCAGTACTTC. Translated, it gives CASSLKGTGGHEQYF.